These T cell receptor beta chains were read from a single sample in a study of blood T cell repertoires in COVID-19. Repertoires were generated with immunoSEQ multiplex PCR, while TCRdb's copy carries only in-frame clones and drops some. In the table there are about 260,000 clones, 88% of which are singletons. Sequencing was performed on peripheral blood. The receptors were gathered from a woman in her twenties or thirties with COVID-19, enrolled during active disease. The CDR3 runs from the conserved cysteine through the conserved F or W. A D gene is named only where the DNA matches it firmly.

V gene	J gene	D gene	CDR3 DNA	CDR3 protein
TRBV7-9	TRBJ1-2	TRBD1	TGTGCCAGCAGTCCTACGGACAGGGACGATTATGGCTACACCTTC	CASSPTDRDDYGYTF
TRBV27	TRBJ1-1	TRBD1	TGTGCCAGTTGGCAAGGGGGCATGGATGAAGCTTTCTTT	CASWQGGMDEAFF
TRBV18	TRBJ2-2	TRBD1	TGTGCCAGCTCACTCACCGGGACAGGGGGCACCGGGGAGCTGTTTTTT	CASSLTGTGGTGELFF
TRBV18	TRBJ1-1	.	TGTGCCAGCTCTCCAGGGGCAGCGCTAGAGGCTGAAGCTTTCTTT	CASSPGAALEAEAFF
TRBV11-3	TRBJ1-1	TRBD1	TGTGCCAGCAGCCCACAGGGGGGGATCGTCACTGAAGCTTTCTTT	CASSPQGGIVTEAFF
TRBV29-1	TRBJ1-5	.	TGCAGCGCAATTCAGGGGACCAATCAGCCCCAGCATTTT	CSAIQGTNQPQHF
TRBV7-2	TRBJ1-4	.	TGTGCCAGCAGCTTAGCCTGGGGCTCTAATGAAAAACTGTTTTTT	CASSLAWGSNEKLFF
TRBV4-1	TRBJ2-1	TRBD2	TGCGCCAGCAGCCAAGGGCTGCGGGAGACGGATGAGCAGTTCTTC	CASSQGLRETDEQFF
TRBV30	TRBJ2-5	TRBD2	TGTGCCTGGACTAGCGGGATCCCCGCGGGCTTGACCCAGTACTTC	CAWTSGIPAGLTQYF
TRBV19	TRBJ1-4	.	TGTGCCAGTAGTAGAGTTAATGAAAAACTGTTTTTT	CASSRVNEKLFF
TRBV4-1	TRBJ1-4	.	TGCGCCAGCAGCCCCTCCCCCTCCGGGACAACTAATGAAAAACTGTTTTTT	CASSPSPSGTTNEKLFF